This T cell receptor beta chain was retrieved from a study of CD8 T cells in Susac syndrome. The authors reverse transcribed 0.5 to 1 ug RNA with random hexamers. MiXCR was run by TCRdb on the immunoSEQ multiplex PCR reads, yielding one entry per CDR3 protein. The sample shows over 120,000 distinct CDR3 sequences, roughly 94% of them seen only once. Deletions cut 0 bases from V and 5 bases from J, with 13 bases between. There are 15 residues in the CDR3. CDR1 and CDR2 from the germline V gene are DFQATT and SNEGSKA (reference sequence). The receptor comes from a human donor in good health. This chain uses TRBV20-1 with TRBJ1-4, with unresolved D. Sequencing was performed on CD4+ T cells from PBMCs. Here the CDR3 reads CSARDLGRSNEKLFF. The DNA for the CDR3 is TGCAGTGCTAGAGATCTGGGGAGGTCAAATGAAAAACTGTTTTTT.